The clone carrying this T cell receptor (beta chain) was seen a handful of times. Its target is not known. The sample comes from a study of T-cell reconstitution after alpha-beta-depleted transplantation in children. General study findings and limits: From surviving recipient T cells and thymic progenitors came the high day-60 TCRbeta diversity observed in some patients.

This sample's TCRbeta library carried unique molecular identifier barcodes. MiXCR, run by TCRdb on the PCR reads, gives a single entry per CDR3 protein. This sample has 600,000 or so distinct CDR3 sequences, with around 23% found just once. The sequence came from a boy less than two years old who had a stem cell transplant for acute myeloid leukemia, so the T cells may come from the graft donor. Sequences were derived from PBMCs, mostly from graft donor cells, sampled 360 days after TCRalphabeta/CD19-depleted stem cell transplant.

DNA of the CDR3: TGCAGTGCTAGAGATCACGAGCGGGGGTGGGAGACCCAGTACTTC. Protein: CSARDHERGWETQYF. The gene calls are TRBV20-1 and TRBJ2-5; 8 bases agree with TRBD2. Germline CDR1 DFQATT, CDR2 SNEGSKA (reference sequence). The junction had 8 bases not matched to a gene; V was cut back by 0 bases and J by 5 bases. The CDR3 is 15 amino acids.